The TCR beta chain under discussion was sequenced for a study of CD8 T cells in Susac syndrome. The CDR3 is 12 residues long. V lost 3 bases to trimming and J lost 5 bases, with 7 bases between them. Per germline, CDR1 SEHNR and CDR2 FQNEAQ (reference sequence). RNA in amounts of roughly 0.5 to 1 ug was reverse transcribed with random hexamers. TCRdb re-derived calls from the immunoSEQ multiplex PCR reads in MiXCR, one entry per CDR3 protein. Among about 400,000 distinct CDR3 sequences listed, around 83% were seen once. The clonotype comes from a human donor with multiple sclerosis. The sequenced material came from CD8+ T cells from PBMCs. The J gene is TRBJ1-1, the V gene TRBV7-9; no firm D call. Here the CDR3 DNA reads TGTGCCAGCAGCTTTTTCGATACTGAAGCTTTCTTT. It yields the protein CASSFFDTEAFF.